The clone carrying this T cell receptor (beta chain) came up many times. Antigen: not known. This entry belongs to a study of blood T cells in healthy people across ages. Combining a sample-barcoded 5' primer with a J-beta primer mix, a second PCR ran for roughly 7 to 12 cycles. The template-switch adaptor was a 5' adaptor with 12 random nucleotides. It tagged each cDNA molecule. Per-sample output comprised a minimum of 3 million paired-end reads containing CDR3. MiXCR, applied by TCRdb to the 5' RACE reads, yields one record per CDR3 protein. The sample holds some 700,000 distinct CDR3 sequences, approximately 22% seen once. The CDR3 runs 16 residues. With 4 bases clipped from V and 4 bases from J, the junction kept 9 bases outside the gene matches. Germline V gene sequence: CDR1 SGHRS, CDR2 YFSETQ. Staff drew approximately 9.1 milliliters of peripheral blood from each donor. Study-level findings and limits: PBMCs that were unsorted prevented a conclusive naive versus antigen-experienced comparison.

The sample consisted of blood. This TCR derives from a man aged 70-80 years in good health. The genes are TRBV5-1 and TRBJ2-1; 9 nucleotides line up with TRBD1. The CDR3 DNA reads TGCGCCAGCAGCACGGGAACAGGGGGCCCTTACAATGAGCAGTTCTTC. Encoded protein: CASSTGTGGPYNEQFF.